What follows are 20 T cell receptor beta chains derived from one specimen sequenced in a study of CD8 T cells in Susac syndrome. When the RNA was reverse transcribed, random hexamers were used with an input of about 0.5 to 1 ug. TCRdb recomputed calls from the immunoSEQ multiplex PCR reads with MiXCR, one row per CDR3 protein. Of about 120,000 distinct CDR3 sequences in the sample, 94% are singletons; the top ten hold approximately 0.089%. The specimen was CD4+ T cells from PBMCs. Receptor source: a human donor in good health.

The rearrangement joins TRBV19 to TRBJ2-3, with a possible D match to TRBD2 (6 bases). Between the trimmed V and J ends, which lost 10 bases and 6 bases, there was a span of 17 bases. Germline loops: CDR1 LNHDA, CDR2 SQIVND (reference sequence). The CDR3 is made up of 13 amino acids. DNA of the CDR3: TGTGCCACCTCCATGAGACTAGGGGATACGCAGTATTTT. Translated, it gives CATSMRLGDTQYF.

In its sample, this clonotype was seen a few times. In DNA, the CDR3 is TGCGCCAGCAGCTTGGTTGGGACTAGCGGGACCGGGGAGCTGTTTTTT. Translating it yields CASSLVGTSGTGELFF. The chain carries TRBV5-1 and TRBJ2-2; TRBD2 aligns across 12 bases. The CDR3 sequence is 16 residues long. J lost 5 bases, V lost 0 bases, and 2 bases had no gene match. CDR1 SGHRS and CDR2 YFSETQ come from the germline V gene. The full variable domain, in which reference TRBV5-1 and TRBJ2-2 provide the parts outside the CDR3, is KAGVTQTPRYLIKTRGQQVTLSCSPISGHRSVSWYQQTPGQGLQFLFEYFSETQRNKGNFPGRFSGRQFSNSRSEMNVSTLELGDSALYLCASSLVGTSGTGELFFGEGSRLTVL.

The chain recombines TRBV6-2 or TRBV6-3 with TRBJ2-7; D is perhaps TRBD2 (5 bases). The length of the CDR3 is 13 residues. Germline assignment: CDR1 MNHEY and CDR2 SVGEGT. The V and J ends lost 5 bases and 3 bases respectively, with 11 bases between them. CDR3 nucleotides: TGTGCCAGCAGTCTAACTAGTATCTACGAGCAGTACTTC. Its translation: CASSLTSIYEQYF.

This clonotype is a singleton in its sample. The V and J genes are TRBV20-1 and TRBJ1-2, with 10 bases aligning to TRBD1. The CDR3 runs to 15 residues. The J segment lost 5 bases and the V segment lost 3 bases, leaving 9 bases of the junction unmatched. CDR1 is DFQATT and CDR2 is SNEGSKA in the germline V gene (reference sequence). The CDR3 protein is CSASLGRTGGYGYTF. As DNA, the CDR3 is TGCAGTGCTAGTTTGGGTCGGACAGGGGGGTATGGCTACACCTTC.

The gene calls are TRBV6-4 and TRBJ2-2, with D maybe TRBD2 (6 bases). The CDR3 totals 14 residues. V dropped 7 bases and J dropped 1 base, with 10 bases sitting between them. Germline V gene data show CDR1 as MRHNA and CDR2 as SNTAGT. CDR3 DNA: TGTGCCAGCAAGCTAGCGCGGAACACCGGGGAGCTGTTTTTT. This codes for CASKLARNTGELFF.

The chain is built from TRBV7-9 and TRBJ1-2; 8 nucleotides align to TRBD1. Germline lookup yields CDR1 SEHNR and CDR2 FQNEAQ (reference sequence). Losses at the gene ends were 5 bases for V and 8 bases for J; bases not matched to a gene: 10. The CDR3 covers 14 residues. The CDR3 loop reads CASSPGWQGAGYTF. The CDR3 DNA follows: TGTGCCAGCAGCCCCGGTTGGCAGGGGGCGGGCTACACCTTC.

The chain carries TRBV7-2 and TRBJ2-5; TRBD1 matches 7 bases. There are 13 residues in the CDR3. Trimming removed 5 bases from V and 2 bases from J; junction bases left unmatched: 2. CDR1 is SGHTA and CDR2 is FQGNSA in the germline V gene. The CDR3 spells CASSDRVQETQYF. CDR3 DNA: TGTGCCAGCAGCGACAGGGTACAAGAGACCCAGTACTTC.

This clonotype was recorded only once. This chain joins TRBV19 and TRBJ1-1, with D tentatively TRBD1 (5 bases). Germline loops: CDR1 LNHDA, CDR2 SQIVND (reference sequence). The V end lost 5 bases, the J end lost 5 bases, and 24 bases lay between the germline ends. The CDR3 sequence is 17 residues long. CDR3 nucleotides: TGTGCCAGTAGTCAAGGGGTTGGCGGACGGCAAAATACTGAAGCTTTCTTT. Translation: CASSQGVGGRQNTEAFF.

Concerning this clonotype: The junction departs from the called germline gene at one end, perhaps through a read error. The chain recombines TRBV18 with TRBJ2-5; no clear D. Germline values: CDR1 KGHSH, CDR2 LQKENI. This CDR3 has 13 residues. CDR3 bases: TGTGCCAGCTCACCACCAACCCAAGAGACCCGGTACTTC. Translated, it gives CASSPPTQETRYF.

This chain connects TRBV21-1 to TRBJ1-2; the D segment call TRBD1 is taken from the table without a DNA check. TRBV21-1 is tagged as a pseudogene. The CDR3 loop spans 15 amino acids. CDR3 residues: CASSTRQGDYYGYTF. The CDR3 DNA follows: TGTGCCAGCAGCACCAGACAGGGGGACTACTATGGCTACACCTTC.

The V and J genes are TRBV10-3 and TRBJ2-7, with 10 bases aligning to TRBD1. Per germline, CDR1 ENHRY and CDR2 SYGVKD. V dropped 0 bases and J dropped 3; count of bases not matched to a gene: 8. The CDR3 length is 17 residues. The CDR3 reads CAISESTGQGGLYEQYF. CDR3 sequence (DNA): TGTGCCATCAGTGAGTCGACAGGACAGGGGGGACTCTACGAGCAGTACTTC.

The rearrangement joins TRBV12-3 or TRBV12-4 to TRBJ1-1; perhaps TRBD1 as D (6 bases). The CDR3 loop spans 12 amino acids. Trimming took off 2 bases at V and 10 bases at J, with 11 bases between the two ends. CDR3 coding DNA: TGTGCCAGCAGTTTAACAGGGATAGGAGCTTTCTTT. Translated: CASSLTGIGAFF.

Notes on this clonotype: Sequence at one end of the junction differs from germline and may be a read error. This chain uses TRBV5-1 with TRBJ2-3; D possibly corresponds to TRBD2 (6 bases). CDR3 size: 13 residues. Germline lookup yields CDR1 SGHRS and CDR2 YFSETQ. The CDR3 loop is CASSLAGTDTQYF. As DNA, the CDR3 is TGTGCCAGCAGCTTAGCGGGCACAGATACGCAGTATTTT.

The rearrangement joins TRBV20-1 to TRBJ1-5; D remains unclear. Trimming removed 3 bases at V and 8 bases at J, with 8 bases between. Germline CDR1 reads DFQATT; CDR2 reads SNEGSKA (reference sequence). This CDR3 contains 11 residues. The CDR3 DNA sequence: TGCAGTGCTAGGGAGGGAAAGCCCCAGCATTTT. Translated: CSAREGKPQHF.

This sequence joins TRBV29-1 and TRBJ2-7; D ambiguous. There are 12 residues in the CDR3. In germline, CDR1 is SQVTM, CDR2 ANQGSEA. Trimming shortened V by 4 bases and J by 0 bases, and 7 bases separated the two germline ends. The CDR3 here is CSVVVSSYEQYF. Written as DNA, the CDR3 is TGCAGCGTTGTTGTCAGCTCCTACGAGCAGTACTTC.

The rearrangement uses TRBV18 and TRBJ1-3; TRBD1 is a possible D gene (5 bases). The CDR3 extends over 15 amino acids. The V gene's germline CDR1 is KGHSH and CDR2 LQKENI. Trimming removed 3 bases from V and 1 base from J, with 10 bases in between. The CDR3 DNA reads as TGTGCCAGCTCACCCGAGGGACCGTCTGGAAACACCATATATTTT. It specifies CASSPEGPSGNTIYF.

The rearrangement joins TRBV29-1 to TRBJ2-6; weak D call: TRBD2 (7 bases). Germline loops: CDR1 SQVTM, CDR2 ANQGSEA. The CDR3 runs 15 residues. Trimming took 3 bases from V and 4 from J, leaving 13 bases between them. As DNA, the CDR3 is TGCAGCGTTGAGGCGGGGGCGGGAGGGGCCAACGTCCTGACTTTC. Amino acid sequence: CSVEAGAGGANVLTF.

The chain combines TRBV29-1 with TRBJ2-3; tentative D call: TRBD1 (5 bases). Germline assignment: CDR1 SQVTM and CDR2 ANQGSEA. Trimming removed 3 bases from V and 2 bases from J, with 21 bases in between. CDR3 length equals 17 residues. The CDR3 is CSVEETLVRAPTDTQYF. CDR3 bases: TGCAGCGTTGAGGAAACTCTCGTCAGGGCCCCCACAGATACGCAGTATTTT.

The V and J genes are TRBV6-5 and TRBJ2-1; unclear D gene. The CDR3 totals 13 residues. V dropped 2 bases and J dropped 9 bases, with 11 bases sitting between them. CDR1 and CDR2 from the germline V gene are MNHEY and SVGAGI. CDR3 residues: CASSYGSFAEQFF. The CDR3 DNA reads TGTGCCAGCAGTTACGGGTCGTTTGCTGAGCAGTTCTTC.

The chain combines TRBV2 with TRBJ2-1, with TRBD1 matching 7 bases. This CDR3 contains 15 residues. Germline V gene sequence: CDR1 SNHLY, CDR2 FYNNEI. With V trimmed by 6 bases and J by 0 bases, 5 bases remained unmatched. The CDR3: CASSLGQVSYNEQFF. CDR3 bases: TGTGCCAGCAGCCTCGGACAGGTCTCCTACAATGAGCAGTTCTTC.